This entry lists 8 T cell receptor beta chains sequenced from one sample in a study of blood T cell repertoires in COVID-19 (dated by TCRdb to the early 2020s). Receptor libraries were prepared by the immunoSEQ multiplex PCR assay. TCRdb holds this immuneACCESS table with in-frame rearrangements only. Some clones are missing; in checked studies, unresolved V genes explain under half, and the rest has no known cause. This sample comprises approximately 210,000 clones, about 87% of them detected only once. In total, the top ten clones hold approximately 1.7% of the sample. Material for sequencing was peripheral blood. These receptors originate from a man aged 65 to 85 with acute or convalescent COVID-19.

The rearrangement joins TRBV19 to TRBJ2-7; 9 bases match TRBD1. This CDR3 is 14 amino acids long. The germline V gene has CDR1 LNHDA and CDR2 SQIVND (reference sequence). J was trimmed by 7 bases and V by 6 bases; bases with no gene match: 10. Here the CDR3 reads CASRTGQGVGEQYF. For the CDR3, the DNA is TGTGCCAGTAGAACGGGACAGGGAGTTGGGGAGCAGTACTTC.

This clone was seen more than once but under ten times. CDR3 DNA: TGTGCCAGCAGCTTGGGTGGGACAGGGTTTACTGAAGCTTTCTTT. It is translated as CASSLGGTGFTEAFF. The gene calls are TRBV7-9 and TRBJ1-1, with 9 bases aligning to TRBD1. J gave up 5 bases and V 3 bases, and 7 bases lay outside the gene matches. The CDR3 covers 15 residues. Germline V lookup: CDR1 SEHNR, CDR2 FQNEAQ (reference sequence).

This clone has only one observation. V usage is TRBV5-1 and J usage is TRBJ2-7; TRBD1 might be the D (5 bases). Trimming took 3 bases from V and 2 from J, leaving 15 bases between them. The germline CDR1 and CDR2 sequences are SGHRS and YFSETQ. This CDR3 comprises 15 residues. The CDR3 DNA follows: TGCGCCAGCAGCTCCCGACAGCCAGGAGCCTACGAGCAGTACTTC. This encodes CASSSRQPGAYEQYF. Using reference TRBV5-1 and TRBJ2-7 for the parts outside the CDR3, the full variable domain is KAGVTQTPRYLIKTRGQQVTLSCSPISGHRSVSWYQQTPGQGLQFLFEYFSETQRNKGNFPGRFSGRQFSNSRSEMNVSTLELGDSALYLCASSSRQPGAYEQYFGPGTRLTVT.

The chain uses TRBV7-9 and TRBJ2-7; TRBD2 matches at 8 bases. Germline-derived CDR1 and CDR2 are SEHNR and FQNEAQ (reference sequence). Trimming at V came to 7 bases and at J to 2 bases, leaving 4 bases not matched to a gene. The CDR3 runs to 13 residues. CDR3 residues: CASKRETTYEQYF. The CDR3, as DNA: TGTGCCAGCAAGCGGGAGACGACCTACGAGCAGTACTTC.

To note about this clone: In the same sample, other DNA sequences code for this CDR3. The chain combines TRBV5-1 with TRBJ2-3; no firm D call. Per the germline V gene, CDR1 is SGHRS and CDR2 is YFSETQ. The CDR3 is 14 residues long. The V end lost 0 bases, the J end lost 0 bases, and 5 bases lay between the germline ends. The CDR3 DNA reads TGCGCCAGCAGCTTGGCAGAAAGCACAGATACGCAGTATTTT. Protein sequence: CASSLAESTDTQYF.

This chain connects TRBV15 to TRBJ1-5; TRBD1 matches at 7 bases. V gave up 3 bases and J gave up 3 bases; unmatched junction bases: 8. Germline V gene sequence: CDR1 LNHNV, CDR2 YYDKDF (reference sequence). This CDR3 contains 16 residues. The CDR3 protein is CATSSHRDRINQPQHF. The CDR3 DNA sequence: TGTGCCACCAGCAGTCACCGGGACAGAATCAATCAGCCCCAGCATTTT.

The chain recombines TRBV3-1 (or the pseudogene TRBV3-2) with TRBJ2-2; D not certain. Trimming took 6 bases from V and 0 from J, leaving 11 bases between them. The CDR3 runs to 15 residues. The V gene's germline CDR1 is LGHDT and CDR2 YNNKEL (reference sequence). The CDR3 here is CASSLGRTNTGELFF. DNA of the CDR3: TGTGCCAGCAGTCTGGGCAGGACGAACACCGGGGAGCTGTTTTTT.

The chain joins TRBV6-5 to TRBJ1-2; D is undetermined. The V gene's germline CDR1 is MNHEY and CDR2 SVGAGI. Trimming shortened V by 7 bases and J by 4 bases, and 13 bases separated the two germline ends. CDR3 size: 13 residues. CDR3 sequence reads: CASTPTPFYGYTF. CDR3 DNA: TGTGCCAGCACCCCAACACCTTTCTATGGCTACACCTTC.